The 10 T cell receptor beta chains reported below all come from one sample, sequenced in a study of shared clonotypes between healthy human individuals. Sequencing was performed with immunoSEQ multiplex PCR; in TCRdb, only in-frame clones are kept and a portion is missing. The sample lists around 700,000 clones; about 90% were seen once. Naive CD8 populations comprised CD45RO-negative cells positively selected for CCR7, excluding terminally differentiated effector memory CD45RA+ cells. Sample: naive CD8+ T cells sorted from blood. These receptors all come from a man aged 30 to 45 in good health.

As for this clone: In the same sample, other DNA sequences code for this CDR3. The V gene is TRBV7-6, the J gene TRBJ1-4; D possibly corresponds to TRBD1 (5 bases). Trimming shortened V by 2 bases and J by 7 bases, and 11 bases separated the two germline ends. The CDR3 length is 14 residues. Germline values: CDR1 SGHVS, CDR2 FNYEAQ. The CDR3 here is CASSLTGGGEKLFF. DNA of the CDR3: TGTGCCAGCAGCTTAACTGGGGGTGGTGAAAAACTGTTTTTT.

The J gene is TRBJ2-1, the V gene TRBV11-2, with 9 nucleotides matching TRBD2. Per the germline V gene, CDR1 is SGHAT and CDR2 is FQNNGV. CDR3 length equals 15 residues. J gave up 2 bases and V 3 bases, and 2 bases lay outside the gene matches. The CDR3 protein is CASSFRGRAYNEQFF. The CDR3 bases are TGTGCCAGCAGCTTCCGCGGGAGGGCCTACAATGAGCAGTTCTTC.

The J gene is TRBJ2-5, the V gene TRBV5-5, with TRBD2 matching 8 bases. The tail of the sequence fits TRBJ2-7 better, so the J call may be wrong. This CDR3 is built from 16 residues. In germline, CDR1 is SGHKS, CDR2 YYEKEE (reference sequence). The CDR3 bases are TGTGCCAGCAGCTTGGCCGCGATAGCGGGAACGTACGAGCAGTACTTC. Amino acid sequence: CASSLAAIAGTYEQYF.

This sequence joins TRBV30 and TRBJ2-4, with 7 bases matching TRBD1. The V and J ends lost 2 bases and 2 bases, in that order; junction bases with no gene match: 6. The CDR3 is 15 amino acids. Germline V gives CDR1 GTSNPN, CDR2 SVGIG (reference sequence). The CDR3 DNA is TGTGCCTGGAGTATCAGGGGGAACCCCAAAAACATTCAGTACTTC. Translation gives CAWSIRGNPKNIQYF.

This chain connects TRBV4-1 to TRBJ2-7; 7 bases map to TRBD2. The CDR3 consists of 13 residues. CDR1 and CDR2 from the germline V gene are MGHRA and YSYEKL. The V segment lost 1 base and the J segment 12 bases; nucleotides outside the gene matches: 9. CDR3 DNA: TGCGCCAGCAGCCAAGTCGGGTGGGAGGGGCTGTACTTC. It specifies CASSQVGWEGLYF.

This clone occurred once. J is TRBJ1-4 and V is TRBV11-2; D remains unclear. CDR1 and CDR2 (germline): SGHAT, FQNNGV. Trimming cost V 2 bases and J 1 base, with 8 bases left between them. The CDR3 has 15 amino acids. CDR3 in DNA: TGTGCCAGCAGCTTATACGTGGGAACTAATGAAAAACTGTTTTTT. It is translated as CASSLYVGTNEKLFF.

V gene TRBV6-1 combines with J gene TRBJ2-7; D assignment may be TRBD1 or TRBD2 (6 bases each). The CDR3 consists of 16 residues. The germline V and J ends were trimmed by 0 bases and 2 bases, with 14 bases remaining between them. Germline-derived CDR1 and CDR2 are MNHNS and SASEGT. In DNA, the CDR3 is TGTGCCAGCAGTGAAGCCGCACGGGGGCCCACCTACGAGCAGTACTTC. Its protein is CASSEAARGPTYEQYF.

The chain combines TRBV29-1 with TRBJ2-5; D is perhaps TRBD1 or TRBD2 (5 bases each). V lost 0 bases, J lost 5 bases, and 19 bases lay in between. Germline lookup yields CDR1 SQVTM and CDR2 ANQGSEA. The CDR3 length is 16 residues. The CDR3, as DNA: TGCAGCGTTGAAGAGGGTAGGGCAGGGAGTGGGGAGACCCAGTACTTC. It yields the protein CSVEEGRAGSGETQYF.

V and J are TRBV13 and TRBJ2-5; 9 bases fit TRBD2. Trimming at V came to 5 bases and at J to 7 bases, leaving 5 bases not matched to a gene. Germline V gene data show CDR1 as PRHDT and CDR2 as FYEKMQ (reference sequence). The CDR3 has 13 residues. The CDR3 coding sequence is TGTGCCAGCAGCCCAAAGCGGGAGGTGACCCAGTACTTC. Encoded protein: CASSPKREVTQYF. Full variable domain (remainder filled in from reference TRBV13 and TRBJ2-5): AAGVIQSPRHLIKEKRETATLKCYPIPRHDTVYWYQQGPGQDPQFLISFYEKMQSDKGSIPDRFSAQQFSDYHSELNMSSLELGDSALYFCASSPKREVTQYFGPGTRLLVL.

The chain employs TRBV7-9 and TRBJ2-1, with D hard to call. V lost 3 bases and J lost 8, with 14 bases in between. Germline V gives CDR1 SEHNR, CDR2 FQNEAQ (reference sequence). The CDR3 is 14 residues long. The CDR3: CASSLTEAVDEQFF. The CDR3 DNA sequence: TGTGCCAGCAGCTTGACGGAAGCCGTGGATGAGCAGTTCTTC.